The 15 T cell receptor beta chains below come from one sample, sequenced in a study of Tregs in tolerant kidney transplant recipients. Clones were sequenced by immunoSEQ multiplex PCR, and TCRdb holds only the in-frame ones, with some missing. The data show 55,000 to 80,000 clones, with about 98% seen just once and approximately 0.36% held by the top ten. The sequenced sample was Tregs from blood, obtained before the transplant. The receptor source for this set is a human donor who received a combined kidney and bone marrow transplant.

Here the CDR3 DNA reads TGTGCCATCAGTCCCGGGGGGGGTAACTATGGCTACACCTTC. As protein: CAISPGGGNYGYTF. This chain connects TRBV10-3 to TRBJ1-2; D possibly corresponds to TRBD1 (5 bases). CDR3 length equals 14 residues. V dropped 5 bases and J dropped 1 base, with 11 bases sitting between them. The germline CDR1 and CDR2 sequences are ENHRY and SYGVKD.

The V and J genes are TRBV7-2 and TRBJ1-3; the D is unclear. The CDR3 is 17 amino acids. CDR1 SGHTA and CDR2 FQGNSA come from the germline V gene. V shed 0 bases and J shed 0 bases, with 12 bases lying between them. Here the CDR3 DNA reads TGTGCCAGCAGCTTAGCGCCGGCAGGTAGCTCTGGAAACACCATATATTTT. Its translation: CASSLAPAGSSGNTIYF.

J is TRBJ1-5 and V is TRBV2, with a tentative D call TRBD1 (5 bases). This CDR3 is built from 16 residues. V was clipped by 5 bases and J by 5 bases, with 19 bases between them. The germline CDR1 and CDR2 sequences are SNHLY and FYNNEI. For the CDR3, the DNA is TGTGCCAGCAGTTTCCGGGGGTTAATCGGACATCAGCCCCAGCATTTT. It encodes CASSFRGLIGHQPQHF.

V usage is TRBV10-3 and J usage is TRBJ2-7; 10 positions match TRBD1. Germline assignment: CDR1 ENHRY and CDR2 SYGVKD. The CDR3 length is 13 residues. With V trimmed by 8 bases and J by 5 bases, 6 bases remained unmatched. The CDR3 loop reads CAISGTGEDEQYF. As DNA, the CDR3 is TGTGCCATCTCCGGGACAGGGGAGGACGAGCAGTACTTC.

This clone showed up just once. The chain links TRBV19 to TRBJ2-1; TRBD2 aligns across 9 bases. Trimming at V came to 8 bases and at J to 8 bases, leaving 7 bases not matched to a gene. The CDR3 has 13 amino acids. Germline loops: CDR1 LNHDA, CDR2 SQIVND (reference sequence). CDR3 sequence: CASPGLALYEQFF. Here the CDR3 DNA reads TGTGCCAGTCCGGGACTAGCTTTGTATGAGCAGTTCTTC.

V gene TRBV6-5 combines with J gene TRBJ2-3; a possible D gene is TRBD1 (6 bases). The germline gives CDR1 MNHEY, CDR2 SVGAGI. The CDR3 spans 15 residues. V was shortened by 1 base and J by 3 bases, with 11 bases between the two germline ends. CDR3 DNA sequence: TGTGCCAGCAGTTACTTGCCGGACAGAACAGATACGCAGTATTTT. This translates into CASSYLPDRTDTQYF.

This chain uses TRBV9 with TRBJ2-7, with D possibly TRBD2 on 5 matching bases. From germline, CDR1 is SGDLS and CDR2 YYNGEE. The CDR3 contains 13 residues. The V and J ends lost 2 bases and 6 bases respectively, with 12 bases between them. The CDR3 DNA reads TGTGCCAGCAGCGTGGGTGGGAGAGGCGAGCAGTACTTC. It is translated as CASSVGGRGEQYF.

The chain carries TRBV27 and TRBJ2-3; TRBD2 agrees at 8 bases. Germline loops: CDR1 MNHEY, CDR2 SMNVEV (reference sequence). Unmatched junction bases numbered 4, after V lost 10 bases and J lost 1 base. This CDR3 is built from 13 residues. The CDR3 protein is CATRGGRTDTQYF. The CDR3 coding sequence is TGTGCCACTCGCGGGGGGCGCACAGATACGCAGTATTTT.

A single count supports this clone. V gene TRBV7-6 combines with J gene TRBJ1-3; D not resolved. With 1 base removed from V and 0 bases from J, the gap between germline ends came to 10 bases. The germline gives CDR1 SGHVS, CDR2 FNYEAQ. The CDR3 totals 16 residues. The CDR3 here is CASSLGPQLSGNTIYF. In nucleotides, the CDR3 is TGTGCCAGCAGCTTAGGTCCCCAACTCTCTGGAAACACCATATATTTT.

The chain joins TRBV5-6 to TRBJ2-7, with 8 bases lining up with TRBD1. From germline, CDR1 is SGHDT and CDR2 YYEEEE. Trimming cost V 1 base and J 3 bases; bases outside gene matches: 6. This CDR3 contains 15 residues. The CDR3 region has the DNA TGTGCCAGCAGCTTGTTTGGCAGGGGGCTCTACGAGCAGTACTTC. Translating it yields CASSLFGRGLYEQYF.

V is TRBV27 and J is TRBJ2-3; D remains unclear. CDR3 length: 15 residues. Trimming removed 6 bases from V and 0 bases from J, with 13 bases in between. The germline CDR1 and CDR2 sequences are MNHEY and SMNVEV (reference sequence). The CDR3 here is CASRRLIPSTDTQYF. CDR3 sequence (DNA): TGTGCCAGCAGAAGACTGATCCCTAGCACAGATACGCAGTATTTT.

The chain has TRBV4-3 and TRBJ2-1; a possible D gene is TRBD1 (5 bases). Germline CDR1 reads LGHNA; CDR2 reads YSLEER. The CDR3 length is 16 residues. V lost 4 bases to trimming and J lost 1 base, with 14 bases between them. The CDR3 region is CASSPRVVFSYNEQFF. DNA of the CDR3: TGCGCCAGCAGCCCCAGGGTCGTGTTTTCCTACAATGAGCAGTTCTTC.

This clone was recorded only once. The chain combines TRBV27 with TRBJ2-3; 7 nucleotides align to TRBD1. The CDR3 covers 17 residues. The V gene end was trimmed by 5 bases and the J gene end by 3 bases; junction bases not matched to a gene: 14. CDR1 and CDR2 (germline): MNHEY, SMNVEV (reference sequence). The CDR3 nucleotides are TGTGCCAGCAGTCGCCGACAGGGTCGAGGGTATACAGATACGCAGTATTTT. This codes for CASSRRQGRGYTDTQYF.

This clone was detected only once. This chain uses TRBV5-1 with TRBJ2-4; TRBD2 matches at 8 bases. The J segment lost 0 bases and the V segment lost 1 base, leaving 0 bases of the junction unmatched. The CDR3 extends over 15 amino acids. Germline CDR1 is SGHRS and CDR2 is YFSETQ. CDR3 nucleotide sequence: TGCGCCAGCAGCTTGCTAGCGGGAGCCAAAAACATTCAGTACTTC. This gives the protein CASSLLAGAKNIQYF. Full variable domain (outside the CDR3, taken from reference TRBV5-1 and TRBJ2-4): KAGVTQTPRYLIKTRGQQVTLSCSPISGHRSVSWYQQTPGQGLQFLFEYFSETQRNKGNFPGRFSGRQFSNSRSEMNVSTLELGDSALYLCASSLLAGAKNIQYFGAGTRLSVL.

The chain uses TRBV5-6 and TRBJ1-1; the match to TRBD1 covers 7 bases. The CDR3 is 15 residues long. The V and J ends lost 3 bases and 2 bases, in that order; junction bases with no gene match: 7. Looked up from germline, CDR1 is SGHDT and CDR2 is YYEEEE. The CDR3 loop is CASSSIQGLNTEAFF. The DNA of the CDR3 is TGTGCCAGCAGCTCAATACAGGGGTTAAACACTGAAGCTTTCTTT.